The T cell receptor (beta chain) under discussion was sequenced for a study of CD4 T cells in relation to SARS-CoV-2 and coronaviruses. About the research overall: The negative reference was HIV-1 Nef peptide pool or peptide-free culture.

CD4+ T cells from unexposed donors were obtained before the COVID-19 pandemic (2011-2018). Isolation of CD4+ T cells took place after less than 11 days in culture. Worth noting for this clone: The antigen is not known. Other DNA sequences within the sample encode an identical CDR3.

Profiled with immunoSEQ multiplex PCR; TCRdb holds only in-frame clones, not every one. Of about 24,000 clones detected, 65% to 80% appear once; the ten largest clones hold around 12%. The sequence was collected from a human donor in good health. The specimen was CD4+ T cells from PBMCs, cultured in vitro.

This chain's CDR3 is CASSLGTSGSRTDTQYF. DNA for the CDR3: TGCGCCAGCAGCTTGGGGACTAGCGGGAGTAGGACAGATACGCAGTATTTT. V is TRBV5-1 and J is TRBJ2-3; 13 bases match TRBD2. The CDR3 contains 17 residues. J lost 3 bases, V lost 0 bases, and 4 bases had no gene match. From germline, CDR1 is SGHRS and CDR2 YFSETQ.